This TCR beta chain is drawn from a study of blood T cell repertoires in COVID-19 (dated by TCRdb to about 2020). With respect to the entire study: Collaborator samples came from the United States, Italy and Spain and covered acute and convalescent phases of COVID-19. Subjects who had been exposed to COVID-19, were actively infected with it, or had recovered from it provided the deeply sampled blood TCRbeta repertoires that made up the dataset. The repertoires were released in a freely available public database intended as a resource for research on the immune response to SARS-CoV-2. Sample metadata almost always included a de-identified subject ID, COVID-19 status, age in years and sex. The prospective study material was composed of cDNA or gDNA derived from T cells, B-cell-depleted T cells, or PBMCs. Samples came from the ongoing ImmuneRACE study (first 160 participants) plus 1,254 subjects from 6 global collaborators. Where available, HLA class I and class II types were taken from metadata supplied by the sample provider and were not determined by assay-based typing.

A note on this clone: What antigen it recognizes has not been identified. Base qualities are not at hand, and no much larger clone is one base apart.

Another Seattle source contributed samples from volunteer blood donors who had recovered from COVID-19. Collaborating institutions collected whole blood in K2EDTA tubes following their own protocols. For TCRbeta analysis, collaborators shipped samples in one of three forms: frozen whole blood, isolated PBMCs, or DNA extracted from either of those sample types. CDR1 and CDR2, looked up from the germline V gene, are SGHTA and FQGNSA. The CDR3 holds 15 amino acids from the cysteine to the phenylalanine. Only the CDR3 DNA is retained, 45 bases long and in frame from the first base. V was cut back by 4 bases and J by 7 bases, leaving a gap of 17 bases between them. Broader findings and caveats from the paper: The quantity of clinical and demographic metadata differed by source and by participant and was supplied without curation.

The immunoSEQ Assay, a bias-controlled multiplex PCR, was used to amplify TCRbeta CDR3 regions from genomic DNA. In the paper's pipeline: The number of nucleated cells in each sample was estimated by amplification of reference gene primers within the assay. To quantify the absolute abundance of each unique TCRbeta CDR3 rearrangement, sequence reads were collapsed and filtered. For each sample, productive Simpson clonality was calculated by taking the square root of Simpson's diversity index across productive rearrangements. TCRdb's version of the immuneACCESS table is confined to in-frame rearrangements and falls short of the full clone set. An unresolved V gene accounts for under half of the shortfall where checked; the remainder is of unknown origin. V and J calls and clone size are those listed in that table; D and trimming were worked out from the DNA. The sample contains a few hundred thousand clones, roughly 86% of them found a single time. Of the sample, around 10% falls within the top ten clones.

The source material was peripheral blood. The sequence came from a man aged 40-50 years who had recovered from COVID-19. In this chain, TRBV7-2 is recombined with TRBJ2-1; the D gene is perhaps TRBD1, from 5 matching bases. This receptor has the CDR3 CASSSRSIQGNEQFF. The bases are TGTGCCAGCAGCTCCCGCTCCATCCAGGGAAATGAGCAGTTCTTC.